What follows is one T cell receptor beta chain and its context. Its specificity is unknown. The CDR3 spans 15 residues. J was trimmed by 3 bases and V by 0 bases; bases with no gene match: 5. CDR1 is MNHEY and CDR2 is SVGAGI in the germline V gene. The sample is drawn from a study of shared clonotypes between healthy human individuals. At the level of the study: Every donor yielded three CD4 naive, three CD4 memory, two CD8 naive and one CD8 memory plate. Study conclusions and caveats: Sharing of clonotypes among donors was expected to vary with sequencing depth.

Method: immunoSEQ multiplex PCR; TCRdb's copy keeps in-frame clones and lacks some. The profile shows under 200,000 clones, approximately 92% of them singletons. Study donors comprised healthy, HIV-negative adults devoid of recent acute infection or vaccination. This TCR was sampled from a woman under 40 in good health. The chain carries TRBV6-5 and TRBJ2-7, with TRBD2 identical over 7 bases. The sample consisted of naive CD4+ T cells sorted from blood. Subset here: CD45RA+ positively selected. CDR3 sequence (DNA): TGTGCCAGCAGTTACTCGGCTAGCGGAGACTACGAGCAGTACTTC. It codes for CASSYSASGDYEQYF.